These T cell receptor beta chains were read from a single sample in a study of blood T cell repertoires in COVID-19. Assay: immunoSEQ multiplex PCR; the TCRdb copy retains only in-frame clones and omits some. The top ten clones hold 0.7% to 1% of a sample with over 450,000 clones, roughly nine tenths of them seen once. Sequenced: peripheral blood. These receptors all stem from a man aged 18 to 29 with COVID-19, enrolled during active disease. Both conserved end residues are part of each CDR3. A D gene is named only where the DNA matches it firmly. For some rows the clone size is stated as once, few or many, or as a class when expanded; others skip it.

TRBJ2-3 | TRBD1 | . | TRBV6-2/TRBV6-3 | CASSPGTGDTDTQYF | TGTGCCAGCAGCCCCGGGACAGGGGACACAGATACGCAGTATTTT
TRBJ1-2 | . | . | TRBV14 | CASSHTRGNGYTF | TGTGCCAGCAGCCACACTCGAGGGAATGGCTACACCTTC
TRBJ2-3 | TRBD2 | . | TRBV4-2 | CASSQTAGGPGDTQYF | TGTGCCAGCAGCCAGACAGCGGGAGGGCCTGGAGATACGCAGTATTTT
TRBJ2-5 | . | . | TRBV9 | CASSVDSGAGETQYF | TGTGCCAGCAGCGTAGATTCAGGCGCGGGAGAGACCCAGTACTTC
TRBJ2-2 | . | . | TRBV16 | CASSQSPGSPVF | TGTGCCAGCAGCCAATCCCCGGGTTCTCCTGTTTTT
TRBJ1-1 | . | few | TRBV5-6 | CASSGRGNTEAFF | TGTGCCAGCAGTGGGCGGGGGAACACTGAAGCTTTCTTT
TRBJ1-1 | TRBD1 | . | TRBV19 | CASRGQGAGTEAFF | TGTGCCAGTAGAGGGCAGGGGGCCGGAACTGAAGCTTTCTTT
TRBJ2-1 | . | . | TRBV11-3 | CASSGYSEQFF | TGTGCCAGCAGCGGGTACAGTGAGCAGTTCTTC
TRBJ2-3 | TRBD1 | . | TRBV2 | CASSPRGRGPDTQYF | TGTGCCAGCAGCCCAAGGGGGCGCGGTCCAGATACGCAGTATTTT
TRBJ2-7 | TRBD1 | . | TRBV19 | CASSPGTGWYEQYF | TGTGCCAGTAGCCCCGGGACAGGGTGGTACGAGCAGTACTTC
TRBJ1-5 | . | . | TRBV27 | CASSLWQENPIYSNQPQHF | TGTGCCAGCAGTTTATGGCAGGAAAACCCGATATATAGCAATCAGCCCCAGCATTTT
TRBJ2-1 | . | . | TRBV5-6 | CASSPRVLSYNEQFF | TGTGCCAGCAGCCCCCGGGTCCTCTCCTACAATGAGCAGTTCTTC
TRBJ2-1 | . | few | TRBV5-1 | CASSLGGFLDEQFF | TGCGCCAGCAGCTTGGGGGGCTTCCTGGATGAGCAGTTCTTC
TRBJ2-7 | TRBD1 | . | TRBV5-4 | CASSRGQGAPEQYF | TGTGCCAGCAGCCGCGGACAGGGAGCCCCCGAGCAGTACTTC
TRBJ2-7 | TRBD2 | . | TRBV24-1 | CATSDQRENYEQYF | TGTGCCACCAGTGATCAGCGGGAAAACTACGAGCAGTACTTC
TRBJ1-2 | . | . | TRBV2 | CASSTANYGYTF | TGTGCCAGCAGCACAGCTAACTATGGCTACACCTTC
TRBJ2-7 | TRBD1 | few | TRBV18 | CASSPPGQGGLYEQYF | TGTGCCAGCTCACCACCGGGACAGGGTGGGTTGTACGAGCAGTACTTC
TRBJ2-5 | . | . | TRBV11-3 | CASRFKTGKETQYF | TGTGCCAGCAGATTCAAAACAGGGAAAGAGACCCAGTACTTC
TRBJ2-7 | . | . | TRBV15 | CATSTRRVNSGYEQYF | TGTGCCACCAGCACGAGAAGGGTGAATAGCGGCTACGAGCAGTACTTC
TRBJ2-1 | . | . | TRBV4-1 | CASSQVGAGRADNEQFF | TGCGCCAGCAGCCAAGTGGGGGCGGGCAGGGCAGACAATGAGCAGTTCTTC
TRBJ2-2 | . | few | TRBV7-9 | CASSLILGANTGELFF | TGTGCCAGCAGCCTGATCCTGGGGGCTAACACCGGGGAGCTGTTTTTT
TRBJ2-1 | . | . | TRBV28 | CASTPSASNRKQFF | TGTGCCAGCACTCCTAGCGCATCGAACAGGAAGCAGTTCTTC
TRBJ2-3 | . | . | TRBV11-3 | CASSLVSTDTQYF | TGTGCCAGCAGCTTAGTCAGTACAGATACGCAGTATTTT
TRBJ2-1 | . | few | TRBV11-2 | CASSLEYYNEQFF | TGTGCCAGCAGCTTAGAATACTACAATGAGCAGTTCTTC
TRBJ1-3 | . | . | TRBV19 | CASSTSRAGQAGNTIYF | TGTGCCAGTAGTACCTCACGCGCTGGGCAGGCTGGAAACACCATATATTTT